This T cell receptor (beta chain) was retrieved from a study of PD-L1 blockade in urothelial cancer. Study summary: Dosed intravenously at 1,200 mg every 3 weeks, atezolizumab was initiated by patients around 2014. T cell content in blood samples showed a median of about 150,000.

Assay: immunoSEQ multiplex PCR; the TCRdb copy retains only in-frame clones and omits some. The sample holds roughly 90,000 clones, 90% seen once. J gave up 4 bases and V 5 bases, and 10 bases lay outside the gene matches. Germline CDR1 SGDLS, CDR2 YYNGEE. This CDR3 has 16 amino acids. Each individual provided 1 to 8 samples (taken pretreatment and on-treatment). The chain couples TRBV9 to TRBJ2-2; the match to TRBD1 covers 8 bases. The sequence derives from a man aged 55-75 years with urothelial cancer. The starting material was PBMCs, obtained around atezolizumab (anti-PD-L1) treatment. CDR3: CASRNDRGGGTGELFF. The DNA of the CDR3 is TGTGCCAGCAGAAACGACAGGGGCGGCGGCACCGGGGAGCTGTTTTTT.